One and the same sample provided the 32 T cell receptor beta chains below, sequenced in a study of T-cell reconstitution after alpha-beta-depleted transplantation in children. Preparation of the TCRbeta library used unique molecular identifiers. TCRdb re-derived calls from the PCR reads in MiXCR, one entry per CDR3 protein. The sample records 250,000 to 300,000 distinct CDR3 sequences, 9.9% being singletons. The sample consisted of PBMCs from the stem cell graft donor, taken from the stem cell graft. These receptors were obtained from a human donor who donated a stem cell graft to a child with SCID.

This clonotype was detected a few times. This CDR3 reads CASSQLLAHQETQYF. Here the CDR3 DNA reads TGTGCCAGCAGCCAACTCCTAGCTCACCAAGAGACCCAGTACTTC. The chain couples TRBV3-1 to TRBJ2-5, with D possibly matching TRBD2 (5 bases). Germline CDR1 is LGHDT and CDR2 is YNNKEL (reference sequence). The CDR3 totals 15 residues. The V gene lost 2 bases and the J gene lost 0 bases, with 10 bases spanning the gap.

The CDR3 sequence is CSVGDGYGYTF. The CDR3, as DNA: TGCAGCGTTGGGGACGGATATGGCTACACCTTC. This chain joins TRBV29-1 and TRBJ1-2; D might be TRBD1 (5 bases). The CDR3 has 11 amino acids. Trimming left V 4 bases short and J 5 bases short, with 8 bases between. Germline V gene lookup returns CDR1 SQVTM and CDR2 ANQGSEA.

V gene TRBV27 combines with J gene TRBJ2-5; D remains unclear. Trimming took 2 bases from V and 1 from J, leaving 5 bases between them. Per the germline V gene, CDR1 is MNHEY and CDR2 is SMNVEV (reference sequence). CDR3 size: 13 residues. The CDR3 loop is CASSLARQETQYF. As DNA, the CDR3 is TGTGCCAGCAGTTTAGCGCGCCAAGAGACCCAGTACTTC.

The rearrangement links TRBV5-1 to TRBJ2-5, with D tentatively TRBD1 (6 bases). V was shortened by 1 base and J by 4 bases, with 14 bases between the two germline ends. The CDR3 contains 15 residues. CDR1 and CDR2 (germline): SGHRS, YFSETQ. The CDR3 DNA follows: TGCGCCAGCAGCTTGTATTCAGGGGCTGGAGAGACCCAGTACTTC. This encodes CASSLYSGAGETQYF.

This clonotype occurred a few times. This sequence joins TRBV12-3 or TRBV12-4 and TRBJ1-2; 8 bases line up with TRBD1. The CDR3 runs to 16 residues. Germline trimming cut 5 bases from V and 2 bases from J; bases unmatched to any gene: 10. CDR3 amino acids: CASSPPGTGLNYGYTF. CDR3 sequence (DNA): TGTGCCAGCAGTCCCCCTGGGACAGGATTAAACTATGGCTACACCTTC.

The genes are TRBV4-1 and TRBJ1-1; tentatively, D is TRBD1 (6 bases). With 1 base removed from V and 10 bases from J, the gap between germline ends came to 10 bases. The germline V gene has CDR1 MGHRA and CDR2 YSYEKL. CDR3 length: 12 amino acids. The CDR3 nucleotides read TGCGCCAGCAGCCAAGCCGGCAGGGGAGCTTTCTTT. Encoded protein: CASSQAGRGAFF.

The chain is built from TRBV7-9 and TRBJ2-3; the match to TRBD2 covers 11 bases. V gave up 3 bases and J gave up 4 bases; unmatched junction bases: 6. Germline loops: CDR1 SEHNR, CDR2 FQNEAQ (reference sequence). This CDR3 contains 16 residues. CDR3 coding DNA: TGTGCCAGCAGCTTTAGACTAGCGGGGTTTGCAGATACGCAGTATTTT. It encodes CASSFRLAGFADTQYF. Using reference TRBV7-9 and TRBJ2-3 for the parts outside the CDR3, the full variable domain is DTGVSQNPRHKITKRGQNVTFRCDPISEHNRLYWYRQTLGQGPEFLTYFQNEAQLEKSRLLSDRFSAERPKGSFSTLEIQRTEQGDSAMYLCASSFRLAGFADTQYFGPGTRLTVL.

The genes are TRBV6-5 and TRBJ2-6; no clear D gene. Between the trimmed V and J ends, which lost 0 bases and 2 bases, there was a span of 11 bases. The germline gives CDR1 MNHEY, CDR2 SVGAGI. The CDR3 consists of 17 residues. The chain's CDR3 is CASSYSSEATGANVLTF. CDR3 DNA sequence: TGTGCCAGCAGTTACTCCTCAGAAGCGACTGGGGCCAACGTCCTGACTTTC.

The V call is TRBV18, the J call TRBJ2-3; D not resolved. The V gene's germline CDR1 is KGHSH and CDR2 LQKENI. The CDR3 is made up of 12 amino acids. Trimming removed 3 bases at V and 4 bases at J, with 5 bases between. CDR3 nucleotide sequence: TGTGCCAGCTCACCCCAGTCAGATACGCAGTATTTT. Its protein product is CASSPQSDTQYF. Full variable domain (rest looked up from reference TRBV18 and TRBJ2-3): NAGVMQNPRHLVRRRGQEARLRCSPMKGHSHVYWYRQLPEEGLKFMVYLQKENIIDESGMPKERFSAEFPKEGPSILRIQQVVRGDSAAYFCASSPQSDTQYFGPGTRLTVL.

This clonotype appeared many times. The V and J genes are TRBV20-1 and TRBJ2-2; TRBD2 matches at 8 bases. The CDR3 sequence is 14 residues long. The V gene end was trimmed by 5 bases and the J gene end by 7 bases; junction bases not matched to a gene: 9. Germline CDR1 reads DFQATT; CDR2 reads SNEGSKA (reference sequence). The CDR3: CSARGGPGDGELFF. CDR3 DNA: TGCAGTGCTCGGGGGGGGCCCGGCGACGGGGAGCTGTTTTTT.

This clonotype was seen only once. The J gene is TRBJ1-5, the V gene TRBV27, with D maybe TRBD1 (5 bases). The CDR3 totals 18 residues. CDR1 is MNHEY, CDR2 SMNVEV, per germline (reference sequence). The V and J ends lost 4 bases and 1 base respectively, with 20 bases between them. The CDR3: CASSSGTPGVYSNQPQHF. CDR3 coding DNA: TGTGCCAGCAGTTCCGGGACTCCGGGCGTATACAGCAATCAGCCCCAGCATTTT.

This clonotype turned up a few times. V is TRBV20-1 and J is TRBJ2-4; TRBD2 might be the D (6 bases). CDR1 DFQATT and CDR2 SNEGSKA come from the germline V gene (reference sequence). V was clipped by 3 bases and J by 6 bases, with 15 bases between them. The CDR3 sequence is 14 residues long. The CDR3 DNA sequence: TGCAGTGCTAGCCCGGGGAGGCAGGGAAACATTCAGTACTTC. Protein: CSASPGRQGNIQYF.

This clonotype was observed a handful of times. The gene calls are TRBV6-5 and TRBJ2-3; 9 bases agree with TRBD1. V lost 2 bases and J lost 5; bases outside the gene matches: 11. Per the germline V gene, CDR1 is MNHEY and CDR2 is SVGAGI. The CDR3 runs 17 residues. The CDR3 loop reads CASSYGTGTGWKDTQYF. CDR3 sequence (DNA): TGTGCCAGCAGTTACGGAACCGGGACAGGGTGGAAAGATACGCAGTATTTT.

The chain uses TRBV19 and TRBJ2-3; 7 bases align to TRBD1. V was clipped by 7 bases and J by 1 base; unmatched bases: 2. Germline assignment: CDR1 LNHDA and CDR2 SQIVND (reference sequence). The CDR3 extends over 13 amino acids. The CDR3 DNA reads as TGTGCCAGTATCGGACAGGGCACAGATACGCAGTATTTT. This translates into CASIGQGTDTQYF.

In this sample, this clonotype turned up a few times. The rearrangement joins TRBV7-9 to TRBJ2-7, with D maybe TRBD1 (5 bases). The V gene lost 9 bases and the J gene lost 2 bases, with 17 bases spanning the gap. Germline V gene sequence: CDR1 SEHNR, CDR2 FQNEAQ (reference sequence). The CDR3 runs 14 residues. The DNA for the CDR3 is TGTGCCAGTTCCGACCGGACATCTACCTACGAGCAGTACTTC. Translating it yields CASSDRTSTYEQYF. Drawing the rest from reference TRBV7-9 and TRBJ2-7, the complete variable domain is DTGVSQNPRHKITKRGQNVTFRCDPISEHNRLYWYRQTLGQGPEFLTYFQNEAQLEKSRLLSDRFSAERPKGSFSTLEIQRTEQGDSAMYLCASSDRTSTYEQYFGPGTRLTVT.

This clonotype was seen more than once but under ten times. DNA for the CDR3: TGTGCCAGCTCACCTACAGGCTTATCGAACACCGGGGAGCTGTTTTTT. Encoded protein: CASSPTGLSNTGELFF. The rearrangement uses TRBV18 and TRBJ2-2; tentatively, D is TRBD1 (5 bases). V dropped 3 bases and J dropped 0 bases, with 11 bases sitting between them. This CDR3 region has 16 residues. Germline V gene sequence: CDR1 KGHSH, CDR2 LQKENI.

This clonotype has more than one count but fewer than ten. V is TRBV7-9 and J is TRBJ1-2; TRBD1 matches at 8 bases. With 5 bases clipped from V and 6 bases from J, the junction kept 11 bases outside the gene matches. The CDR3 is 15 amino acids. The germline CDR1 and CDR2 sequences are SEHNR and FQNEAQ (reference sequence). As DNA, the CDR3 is TGTGCCAGCAGCCCCGAACCGACAGGGGTCGATGGCTACACCTTC. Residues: CASSPEPTGVDGYTF. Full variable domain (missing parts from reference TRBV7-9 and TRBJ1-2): DTGVSQNPRHKITKRGQNVTFRCDPISEHNRLYWYRQTLGQGPEFLTYFQNEAQLEKSRLLSDRFSAERPKGSFSTLEIQRTEQGDSAMYLCASSPEPTGVDGYTFGSGTRLTVV.

The CDR3 sequence: CATFFGQGSDEQFF. Here the CDR3 DNA reads TGTGCCACTTTCTTCGGACAGGGTTCGGATGAGCAGTTCTTC. The chain is built from TRBV10-3 and TRBJ2-1; 8 bases agree with TRBD1. V trimming: 10 bases; J trimming: 8 bases; junction bases outside the gene matches: 13. Germline CDR1 and CDR2: ENHRY and SYGVKD. This CDR3 is 14 amino acids long.

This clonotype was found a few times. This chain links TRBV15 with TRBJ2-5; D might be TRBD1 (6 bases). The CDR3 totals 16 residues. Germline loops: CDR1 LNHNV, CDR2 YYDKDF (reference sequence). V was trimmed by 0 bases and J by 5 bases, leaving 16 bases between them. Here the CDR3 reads CATSRDLQGSGETQYF. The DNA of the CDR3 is TGTGCCACCAGCAGAGATCTTCAGGGGTCAGGGGAGACCCAGTACTTC.

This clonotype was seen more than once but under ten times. CDR3 sequence reads: CASNRDRVGPNEQFF. The CDR3 nucleotides read TGTGCCAGCAATCGAGACAGGGTGGGCCCCAATGAGCAGTTCTTC. The gene calls are TRBV6-2 or TRBV6-3 and TRBJ2-1, with 7 positions matching TRBD1. The germline CDR1 and CDR2 sequences are MNHEY and SVGEGT. Germline trimming cut 7 bases from V and 6 bases from J; bases unmatched to any gene: 12. CDR3 size: 15 residues.

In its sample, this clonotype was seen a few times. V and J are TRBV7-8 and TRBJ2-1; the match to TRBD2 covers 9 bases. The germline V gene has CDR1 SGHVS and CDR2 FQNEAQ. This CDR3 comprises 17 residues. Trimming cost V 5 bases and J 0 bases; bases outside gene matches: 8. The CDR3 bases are TGTGCCAGCAGCGGAAGCCTTAGCGGGGGCTCCTACAATGAGCAGTTCTTC. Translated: CASSGSLSGGSYNEQFF.

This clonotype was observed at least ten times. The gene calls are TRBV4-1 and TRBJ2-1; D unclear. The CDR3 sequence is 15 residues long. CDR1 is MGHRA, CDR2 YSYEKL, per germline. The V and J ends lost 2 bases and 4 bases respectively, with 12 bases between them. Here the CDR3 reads CASSQRSEQYNEQFF. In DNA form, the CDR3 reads TGCGCCAGCAGCCAACGTTCAGAGCAGTACAATGAGCAGTTCTTC.

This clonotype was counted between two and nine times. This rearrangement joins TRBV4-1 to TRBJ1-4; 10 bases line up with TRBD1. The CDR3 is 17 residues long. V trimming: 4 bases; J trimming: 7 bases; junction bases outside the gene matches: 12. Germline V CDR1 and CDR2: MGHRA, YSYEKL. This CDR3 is CASSRDPGTGAGEKLFF. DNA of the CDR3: TGCGCCAGCAGCCGAGATCCCGGGACAGGGGCGGGTGAAAAACTGTTTTTT.

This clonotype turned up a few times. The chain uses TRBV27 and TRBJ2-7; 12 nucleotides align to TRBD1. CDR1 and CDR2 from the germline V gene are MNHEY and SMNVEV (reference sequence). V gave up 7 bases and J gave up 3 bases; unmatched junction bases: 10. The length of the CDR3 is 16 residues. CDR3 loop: CASIWRGTGGVYEQYF. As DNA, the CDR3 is TGTGCCAGCATTTGGCGGGGGACAGGGGGCGTCTACGAGCAGTACTTC.

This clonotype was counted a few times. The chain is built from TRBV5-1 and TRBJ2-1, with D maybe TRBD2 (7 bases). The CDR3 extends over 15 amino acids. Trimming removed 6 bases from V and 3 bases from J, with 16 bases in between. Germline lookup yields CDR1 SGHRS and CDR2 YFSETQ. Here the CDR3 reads CASTQGGAGYNEQFF. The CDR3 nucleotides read TGCGCCAGCACCCAAGGGGGGGCAGGCTACAATGAGCAGTTCTTC.

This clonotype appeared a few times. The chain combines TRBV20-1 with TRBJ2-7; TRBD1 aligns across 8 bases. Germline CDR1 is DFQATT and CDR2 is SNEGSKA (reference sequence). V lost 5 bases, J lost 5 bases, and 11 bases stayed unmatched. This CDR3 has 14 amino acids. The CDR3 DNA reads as TGCAGTGCTTCACGAGACAGGGGAGTTAACGAGCAGTACTTC. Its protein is CSASRDRGVNEQYF.

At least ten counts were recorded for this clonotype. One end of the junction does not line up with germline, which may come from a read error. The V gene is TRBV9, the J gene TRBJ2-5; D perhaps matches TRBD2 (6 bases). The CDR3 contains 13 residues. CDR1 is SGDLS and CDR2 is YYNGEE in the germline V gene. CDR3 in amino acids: CASSGGDQGTQYF. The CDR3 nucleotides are TGTGCCAGCAGCGGGGGGGACCAAGGGACCCAGTACTTC.

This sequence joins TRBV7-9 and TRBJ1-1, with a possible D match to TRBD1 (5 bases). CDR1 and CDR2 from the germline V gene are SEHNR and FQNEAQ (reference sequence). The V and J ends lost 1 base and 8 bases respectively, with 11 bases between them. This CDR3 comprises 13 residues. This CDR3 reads CASSLDTGREAFF. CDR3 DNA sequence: TGTGCCAGCAGCTTAGACACGGGACGGGAAGCTTTCTTT.

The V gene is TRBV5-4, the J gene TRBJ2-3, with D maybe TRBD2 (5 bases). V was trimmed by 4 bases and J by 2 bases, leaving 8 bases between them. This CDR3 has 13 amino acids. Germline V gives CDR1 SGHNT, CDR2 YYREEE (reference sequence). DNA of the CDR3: TGTGCCAGCAGCCGACTATTCACAGATACGCAGTATTTT. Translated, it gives CASSRLFTDTQYF.

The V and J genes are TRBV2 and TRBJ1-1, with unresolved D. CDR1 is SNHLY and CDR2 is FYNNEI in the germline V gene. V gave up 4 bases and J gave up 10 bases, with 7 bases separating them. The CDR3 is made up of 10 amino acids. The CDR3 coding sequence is TGTGCCAGCAGTGGACACAGAGCTTTCTTT. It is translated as CASSGHRAFF.

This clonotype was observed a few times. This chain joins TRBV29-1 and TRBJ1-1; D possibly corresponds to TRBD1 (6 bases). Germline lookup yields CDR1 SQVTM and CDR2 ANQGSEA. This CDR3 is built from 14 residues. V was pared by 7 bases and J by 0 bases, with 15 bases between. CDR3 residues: CSAMTGNLNTEAFF. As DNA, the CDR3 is TGCAGCGCGATGACAGGAAATTTGAACACTGAAGCTTTCTTT. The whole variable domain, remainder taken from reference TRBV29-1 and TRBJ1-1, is SAVISQKPSRDICQRGTSLTIQCQVDSQVTMMFWYRQQPGQSLTLIATANQGSEATYESGFVIDKFPISRPNLTFSTLTVSNMSPEDSSIYLCSAMTGNLNTEAFFGQGTRLTVV.

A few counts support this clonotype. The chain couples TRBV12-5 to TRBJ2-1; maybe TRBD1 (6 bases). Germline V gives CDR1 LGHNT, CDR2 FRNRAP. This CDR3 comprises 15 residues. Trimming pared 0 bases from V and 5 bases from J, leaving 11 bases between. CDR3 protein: CASGLVLQGNNEQFF. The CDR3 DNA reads TGTGCTAGTGGTTTGGTACTTCAGGGGAACAATGAGCAGTTCTTC.